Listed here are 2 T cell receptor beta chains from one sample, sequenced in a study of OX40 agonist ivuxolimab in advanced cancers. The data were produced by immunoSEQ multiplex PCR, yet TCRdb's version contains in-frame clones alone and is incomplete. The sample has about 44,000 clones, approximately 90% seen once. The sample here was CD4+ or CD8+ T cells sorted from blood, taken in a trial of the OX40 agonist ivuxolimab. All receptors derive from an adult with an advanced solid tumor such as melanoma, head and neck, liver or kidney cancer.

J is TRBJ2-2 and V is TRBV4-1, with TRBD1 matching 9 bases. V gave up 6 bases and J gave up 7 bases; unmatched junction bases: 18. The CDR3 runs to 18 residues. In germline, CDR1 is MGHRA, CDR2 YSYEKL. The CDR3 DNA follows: TGCGCCAGCAGTCCGGGATTTACCGGGACAGGGTTGCACGGGGAGCTGTTTTTT. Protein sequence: CASSPGFTGTGLHGELFF.

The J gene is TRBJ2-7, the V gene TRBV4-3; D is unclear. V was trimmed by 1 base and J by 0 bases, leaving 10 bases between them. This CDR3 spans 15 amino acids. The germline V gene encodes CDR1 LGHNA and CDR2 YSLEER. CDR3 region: CASSQGVAVSYEQYF. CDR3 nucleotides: TGCGCCAGCAGCCAAGGAGTTGCGGTCTCCTACGAGCAGTACTTC.